This T cell receptor (beta chain) stems from a study of early stage breast cancer tumors. Study information: Around 9.6-fold was the mean read coverage per sample. Broader study findings: Tumors had about 2.5-fold higher T cell density and higher clonality than adjacent normal breast tissue.

To note about this clone: Its antigen is still unknown.

TCRdb's table, derived via immunoSEQ multiplex PCR, lists solely in-frame clones and lacks some. The profile covers fewer than 30,000 clones, with approximately 54% appearing a single time and approximately 8% taken by the ten largest. The CDR3 has 15 residues. Germline CDR1 and CDR2: SGHDT and YYEEEE. Trimming shortened V by 0 bases and J by 3 bases, and 12 bases separated the two germline ends. Sequenced: breast tumor tissue. The chain carries TRBV5-6 and TRBJ2-5; no reliable D call. The TCR was taken from a person between 50 and 60 years old with breast cancer. The CDR3 reads CASSLVGVREETQYF. DNA for the CDR3: TGTGCCAGCAGCTTGGTGGGTGTCAGAGAAGAGACCCAGTACTTC. Combining the CDR3 with reference TRBV5-6 and TRBJ2-5 gives the whole variable domain DAGVTQSPTHLIKTRGQQVTLRCSPKSGHDTVSWYQQALGQGPQFIFQYYEEEERQRGNFPDRFSGHQFPNYSSELNVNALLLGDSALYLCASSLVGVREETQYFGPGTRLLVL.